Each of the 28 T cell receptor beta chains below was sequenced from the same sample in a study of shared clonotypes between healthy human individuals. TCRdb keeps only in-frame clones here, not all; method: immunoSEQ multiplex PCR. The sample includes roughly 1.4 million clones, 98% of them seen just once. The specimen was naive CD4+ T cells sorted from blood. Described subset: CD45RA+ positively selected. Receptors were obtained from a man aged 25 to 40 in good health.

The CDR3 DNA is TGTGCCAGCAGTTGGACTAGCGGGAACGAGCAGTACTTC. This gives the protein CASSWTSGNEQYF. The rearrangement joins TRBV28 to TRBJ2-7; 12 positions match TRBD2. Germline values: CDR1 MDHEN, CDR2 SYDVKM. This CDR3 region has 13 residues. Trimming at V came to 4 bases and at J to 5 bases, leaving 0 bases not matched to a gene.

J is TRBJ1-5 and V is TRBV28; 8 bases agree with TRBD1. Germline V gene lookup returns CDR1 MDHEN and CDR2 SYDVKM. CDR3 length equals 15 residues. V dropped 3 bases and J dropped 5; count of bases not matched to a gene: 6. In nucleotides, the CDR3 is TGTGCCAGCAGTTTCAGGGGGCATGGGGATCAGCCCCAGCATTTT. Amino acids: CASSFRGHGDQPQHF.

The rearrangement uses TRBV7-2 and TRBJ2-7; no clear D. The ends were cut back, 6 bases at V and 0 bases at J, with 15 bases in the middle. This CDR3 contains 15 residues. Germline CDR1 is SGHTA and CDR2 is FQGNSA. CDR3 nucleotides: TGTGCCAGCAGATTTAGTATAGCAGGCTCCTACGAGCAGTACTTC. The encoded protein is CASRFSIAGSYEQYF.

The rearrangement joins TRBV30 to TRBJ1-2, with D unresolved. Trimming stripped 0 bases from V and 2 bases from J, with 7 bases between. The length of the CDR3 is 13 residues. CDR1 is GTSNPN, CDR2 SVGIG, per germline (reference sequence). For the CDR3, the DNA is TGTGCCTGGAGTGTACCCCAGAACTATGGCTACACCTTC. Translating gives CAWSVPQNYGYTF. Filled out from reference TRBV30 and TRBJ1-2, the complete variable domain reads SQTIHQWPATLVQPVGSPLSLECTVEGTSNPNLYWYRQAAGRGLQLLFYSVGIGQISSEVPQNLSASRPQDRQFILSSKKLLLSDSGFYLCAWSVPQNYGYTFGSGTRLTVV.

V is TRBV28 and J is TRBJ2-2; 11 bases are a match to TRBD1. Germline V lookup: CDR1 MDHEN, CDR2 SYDVKM. V lost 11 bases, J lost 5 bases, and 16 bases stayed unmatched. CDR3 size: 17 residues. This CDR3 reads CAGQGASGREGTGELFF. The CDR3 coding sequence is TGTGCCGGACAGGGGGCCAGCGGGAGAGAGGGTACCGGGGAGCTGTTTTTT.

This clone was seen once. The chain joins TRBV5-5 to TRBJ1-2, with D tentatively TRBD1 (5 bases). This CDR3 has 15 amino acids. Germline CDR1 SGHKS, CDR2 YYEKEE (reference sequence). V was pared by 4 bases and J by 4 bases, with 17 bases between. CDR3 residues: CASSIGPGISYGYTF. CDR3 nucleotides: TGTGCCAGCAGCATCGGTCCAGGGATTTCCTATGGCTACACCTTC.

Concerning this clone itself: Other DNA variants within this sample encode the same CDR3. The CDR3 sequence: CASKGTYEQYF. The CDR3, as DNA: TGCGCCAGCAAGGGCACCTACGAGCAGTACTTC. The V gene is TRBV5-1, the J gene TRBJ2-7, with D hard to call. The V end was cut by 6 bases, the J end by 2 bases, with 6 bases between. The CDR3 has 11 amino acids. From germline, CDR1 is SGHRS and CDR2 YFSETQ.

The chain combines TRBV2 with TRBJ2-2, with D unresolved. CDR1 SNHLY and CDR2 FYNNEI come from the germline V gene. The CDR3 sequence is 12 residues long. V lost 7 bases and J lost 3, with 6 bases in between. CDR3 DNA: TGTGCCAGCAAAGACCACACCGGGGAGCTGTTTTTT. Amino acid sequence: CASKDHTGELFF.

Regarding this clone: The sample contains more than one DNA sequence encoding this CDR3. V usage is TRBV20-1 and J usage is TRBJ2-1; D possibly corresponds to TRBD2 (5 bases). Trimming removed 4 bases from V and 9 bases from J, with 7 bases in between. The CDR3 covers 10 residues. Germline CDR1 reads DFQATT; CDR2 reads SNEGSKA (reference sequence). CDR3 nucleotide sequence: TGCAGTGCTACCCGGGGTGAGCAGTTCTTC. Its protein product is CSATRGEQFF.

The V gene is TRBV6-5, the J gene TRBJ2-7; 10 nucleotides line up with TRBD2. CDR3 length: 14 amino acids. V was clipped by 4 bases and J by 2 bases; unmatched bases: 2. The germline V gene encodes CDR1 MNHEY and CDR2 SVGAGI. The chain's CDR3 is CASSLLAGTYEQYF. CDR3 sequence (DNA): TGTGCCAGCAGTTTACTAGCGGGAACCTACGAGCAGTACTTC.

V usage is TRBV5-6 and J usage is TRBJ2-3; tentatively, D is TRBD2 (5 bases). Germline CDR1 is SGHDT and CDR2 is YYEEEE. The CDR3 spans 16 residues. V lost 3 bases, J lost 3 bases, and 17 bases lay in between. In nucleotides, the CDR3 is TGTGCCAGCAGCTCGATGCCCGGTGGGAGTACAGATACGCAGTATTTT. Its protein product is CASSSMPGGSTDTQYF. The full variable domain, rest sourced from reference TRBV5-6 and TRBJ2-3, is DAGVTQSPTHLIKTRGQQVTLRCSPKSGHDTVSWYQQALGQGPQFIFQYYEEEERQRGNFPDRFSGHQFPNYSSELNVNALLLGDSALYLCASSSMPGGSTDTQYFGPGTRLTVL.

About this clone itself: Germline and junction disagree at one end, which may indicate a read error. The chain joins TRBV7-9 to TRBJ1-2, with D tentatively TRBD1 (6 bases). CDR1 is SEHNR and CDR2 is FQNEAQ in the germline V gene (reference sequence). The CDR3 covers 12 residues. CDR3 DNA: TGTGCCAGCAGCTTAGACCCGACAGGCCTTTGCTTC. It encodes CASSLDPTGLCF.

The chain employs TRBV2 and TRBJ1-5; D not resolved. Germline lookup yields CDR1 SNHLY and CDR2 FYNNEI. V lost 7 bases and J lost 7, with 14 bases in between. The CDR3 is made up of 13 amino acids. The CDR3 DNA is TGTGCCAGCACGCTTGAGGTAGACCAGCCCCAGCATTTT. Encoded protein: CASTLEVDQPQHF.

The chain has TRBV18 and TRBJ2-5; 9 positions agree with TRBD2. V shed 2 bases, J shed 2 bases, and the junction held 6 bases outside the gene matches. This CDR3 has 16 amino acids. Looked up from germline, CDR1 is KGHSH and CDR2 is LQKENI. The CDR3 protein is CASSPIGTSRQETQYF. CDR3 DNA sequence: TGTGCCAGCTCACCAATTGGGACTAGCAGGCAAGAGACCCAGTACTTC. Drawing the rest from reference TRBV18 and TRBJ2-5, the complete variable domain is NAGVMQNPRHLVRRRGQEARLRCSPMKGHSHVYWYRQLPEEGLKFMVYLQKENIIDESGMPKERFSAEFPKEGPSILRIQQVVRGDSAAYFCASSPIGTSRQETQYFGPGTRLLVL.

The chain carries TRBV6-1 and TRBJ2-7, with unresolved D. Germline V CDR1 and CDR2: MNHNS, SASEGT. The V gene lost 2 bases and the J gene lost 4 bases, with 6 bases spanning the gap. The CDR3 loop spans 12 amino acids. Here the CDR3 reads CASSEIRYEQYF. DNA for the CDR3: TGTGCCAGCAGTGAAATTAGGTACGAGCAGTACTTC.

CDR3 region: CAISESVEKLFF. For the CDR3, the DNA is TGTGCCATCAGTGAGTCTGTGGAAAAACTGTTTTTT. The chain joins TRBV10-3 to TRBJ1-4; D not resolved. This CDR3 region has 12 residues. Per the germline V gene, CDR1 is ENHRY and CDR2 is SYGVKD. The V end was cut by 0 bases, the J end by 8 bases, with 4 bases between.

The rearrangement uses TRBV28 and TRBJ2-7; TRBD1 matches 7 bases. Trimming removed 2 bases from V and 9 bases from J; junction bases left unmatched: 4. CDR1 is MDHEN, CDR2 SYDVKM, per germline. The CDR3 spans 12 residues. The CDR3 nucleotides read TGTGCCAGCAGTTTAGTGACAGGGTCGCAGTACTTC. Encoded protein: CASSLVTGSQYF. The full variable domain, its missing parts supplied by reference TRBV28 and TRBJ2-7, is DVKVTQSSRYLVKRTGEKVFLECVQDMDHENMFWYRQDPGLGLRLIYFSYDVKMKEKGDIPEGYSVSREKKERFSLILESASTNQTSMYLCASSLVTGSQYFGPGTRLTVT.

On this clone itself: The sample carries other DNA sequences with the same CDR3. The gene calls are TRBV7-9 and TRBJ2-7; maybe TRBD1 (5 bases). Between the trimmed V and J ends, which lost 3 bases and 1 base, there was a span of 7 bases. Germline-derived CDR1 and CDR2 are SEHNR and FQNEAQ (reference sequence). The CDR3 has 13 amino acids. The CDR3 spells CASSFAGSYEQYF. CDR3 in DNA: TGTGCCAGCAGCTTCGCAGGGTCCTACGAGCAGTACTTC. Drawing the rest from reference TRBV7-9 and TRBJ2-7, the complete variable domain is DTGVSQNPRHKITKRGQNVTFRCDPISEHNRLYWYRQTLGQGPEFLTYFQNEAQLEKSRLLSDRFSAERPKGSFSTLEIQRTEQGDSAMYLCASSFAGSYEQYFGPGTRLTVT.

V is TRBV7-2 and J is TRBJ2-5, with D perhaps TRBD2 (6 bases). V lost 5 bases, J lost 7 bases, and 11 bases lay in between. This CDR3 is 12 amino acids long. Looked up from germline, CDR1 is SGHTA and CDR2 is FQGNSA. The CDR3 is CASSRPGGTQYF. The CDR3 DNA reads as TGTGCCAGCAGCCGGCCCGGGGGGACCCAGTACTTC.

This chain links TRBV5-1 with TRBJ1-4; D is ambiguous. This CDR3 contains 14 residues. Trimming pared 0 bases from V and 8 bases from J, leaving 11 bases between. Germline lookup yields CDR1 SGHRS and CDR2 YFSETQ. As DNA, the CDR3 is TGCGCCAGCAGCTTGGCCGGGGATGGAGAAAAACTGTTTTTT. It translates to CASSLAGDGEKLFF.

The rearrangement uses TRBV28 and TRBJ1-1; maybe TRBD1 (6 bases). V lost 3 bases, J lost 1 base, and 12 bases lay in between. Germline assignment: CDR1 MDHEN and CDR2 SYDVKM. CDR3 length: 15 residues. CDR3 region: CASSFSGTKNTEAFF. The CDR3 DNA sequence: TGTGCCAGCAGTTTTTCAGGGACAAAGAACACTGAAGCTTTCTTT.

The J gene is TRBJ1-1, the V gene TRBV18; the match to TRBD1 covers 9 bases. This CDR3 is built from 15 residues. V lost 2 bases, J lost 7 bases, and 8 bases stayed unmatched. CDR1 KGHSH and CDR2 LQKENI come from the germline V gene. The CDR3 DNA reads as TGTGCCAGCTCACCATCTCAGGGGACAGGGATTGAAGCTTTCTTT. Translated: CASSPSQGTGIEAFF.

The chain is built from TRBV9 and TRBJ2-3; no definite D call. Trimming left V 2 bases short and J 0 bases short, with 13 bases between. This CDR3 region has 16 residues. CDR1 SGDLS and CDR2 YYNGEE come from the germline V gene. This CDR3 is CASSVRQFSSTDTQYF. The CDR3 bases are TGTGCCAGCAGCGTCCGGCAATTCTCTAGCACAGATACGCAGTATTTT.

This chain joins TRBV25-1 and TRBJ2-7, with no clear D. There are 12 residues in the CDR3. Germline V gives CDR1 MGHDK, CDR2 SYGVNS. V was pared by 2 bases and J by 4 bases, with 6 bases between. CDR3 DNA: TGTGCCAGCAGTGAAACCCAGTACGAGCAGTACTTC. Protein product: CASSETQYEQYF.

The chain joins TRBV20-1 to TRBJ2-7; a possible D gene is TRBD1 (6 bases). Germline V gene data show CDR1 as DFQATT and CDR2 as SNEGSKA (reference sequence). The CDR3 length is 11 residues. V was pared by 6 bases and J by 6 bases, with 12 bases between. The CDR3: CSASTGTEQYF. The CDR3 bases are TGCAGTGCAAGTACAGGGACCGAGCAGTACTTC.

V usage is TRBV19 and J usage is TRBJ2-1, with 7 bases that match TRBD2. After removal of 1 base from V and 8 bases from J, the junction contained 2 bases not matched to a gene. Germline V gene lookup returns CDR1 LNHDA and CDR2 SQIVND (reference sequence). The CDR3 is 13 amino acids. For the CDR3, the DNA is TGTGCCAGTAGTATAGGGGAGGGGTATGAGCAGTTCTTC. It translates to CASSIGEGYEQFF. Supplemented by reference TRBV19 and TRBJ2-1, the full variable domain reads DGGITQSPKYLFRKEGQNVTLSCEQNLNHDAMYWYRQDPGQGLRLIYYSQIVNDFQKGDIAEGYSVSREKKESFPLTVTSAQKNPTAFYLCASSIGEGYEQFFGPGTRLTVL.

The CDR3 sequence: CATSRDPARETQYF. As DNA, the CDR3 is TGTGCCACCAGCAGAGATCCTGCTCGAGAGACCCAGTACTTC. The chain has TRBV15 and TRBJ2-5; D gene uncertain. CDR1 is LNHNV and CDR2 is YYDKDF in the germline V gene (reference sequence). The length of the CDR3 is 14 residues. V shed 0 bases and J shed 4 bases, with 9 bases lying between them.

The chain combines TRBV5-5 with TRBJ2-7; 7 bases line up with TRBD2. The trim removed 3 bases at V and 6 bases at J, leaving 9 bases unmatched. The CDR3 spans 14 residues. In germline, CDR1 is SGHKS, CDR2 YYEKEE (reference sequence). CDR3 loop: CASSSGGGEREQYF. The CDR3 region has the DNA TGTGCCAGCAGCTCCGGTGGGGGGGAACGCGAGCAGTACTTC.